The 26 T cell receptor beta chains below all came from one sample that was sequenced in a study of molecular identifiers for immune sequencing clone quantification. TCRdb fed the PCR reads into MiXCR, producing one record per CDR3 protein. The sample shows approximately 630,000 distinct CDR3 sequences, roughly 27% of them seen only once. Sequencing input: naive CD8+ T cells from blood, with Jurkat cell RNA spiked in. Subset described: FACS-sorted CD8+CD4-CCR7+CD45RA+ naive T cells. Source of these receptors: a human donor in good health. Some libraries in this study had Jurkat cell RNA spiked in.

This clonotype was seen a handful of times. CDR3 amino acids: CAWSEGFGYGYTF. The CDR3 DNA sequence: TGTGCCTGGAGTGAGGGGTTCGGCTATGGCTACACCTTC. The J gene is TRBJ1-2, the V gene TRBV30, with D perhaps TRBD1 (5 bases). CDR1 and CDR2 from the germline V gene are GTSNPN and SVGIG (reference sequence). V lost 1 base, J lost 4 bases, and 10 bases lay in between. The CDR3 has 13 residues.

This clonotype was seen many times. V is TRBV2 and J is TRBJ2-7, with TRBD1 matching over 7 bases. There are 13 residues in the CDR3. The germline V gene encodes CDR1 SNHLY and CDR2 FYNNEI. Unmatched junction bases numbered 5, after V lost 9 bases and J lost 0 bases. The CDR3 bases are TGTGCCAGTCACGGACAGGCCTCCTACGAGCAGTACTTC. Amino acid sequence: CASHGQASYEQYF.

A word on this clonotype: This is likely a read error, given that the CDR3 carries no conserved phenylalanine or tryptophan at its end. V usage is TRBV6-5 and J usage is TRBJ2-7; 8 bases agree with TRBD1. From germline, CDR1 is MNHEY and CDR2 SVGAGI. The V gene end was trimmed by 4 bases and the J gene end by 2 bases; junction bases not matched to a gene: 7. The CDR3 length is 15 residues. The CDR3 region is CASSFWTGLAYEQYS. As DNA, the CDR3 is TGTGCCAGCAGTTTTTGGACAGGGTTGGCCTACGAGCAGTACTCC.

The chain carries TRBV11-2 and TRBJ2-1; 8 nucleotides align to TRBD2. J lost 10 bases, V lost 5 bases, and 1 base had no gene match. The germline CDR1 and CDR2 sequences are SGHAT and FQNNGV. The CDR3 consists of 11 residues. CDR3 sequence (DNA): TGTGCCAGCAGCCAGCGGGAGGAGCAGTTCTTC. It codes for CASSQREEQFF. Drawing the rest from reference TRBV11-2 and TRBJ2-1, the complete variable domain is EAGVAQSPRYKIIEKRQSVAFWCNPISGHATLYWYQQILGQGPKLLIQFQNNGVVDDSQLPKDRFSAERLKGVDSTLKIQPAKLEDSAVYLCASSQREEQFFGPGTRLTVL.

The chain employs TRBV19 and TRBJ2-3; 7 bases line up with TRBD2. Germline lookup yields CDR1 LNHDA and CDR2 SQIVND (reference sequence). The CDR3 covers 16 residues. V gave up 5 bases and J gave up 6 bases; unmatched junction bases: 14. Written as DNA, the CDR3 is TGTGCCAGTAGTCACATACTAGCGTTTACCACTGATACGCAGTATTTT. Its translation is CASSHILAFTTDTQYF.

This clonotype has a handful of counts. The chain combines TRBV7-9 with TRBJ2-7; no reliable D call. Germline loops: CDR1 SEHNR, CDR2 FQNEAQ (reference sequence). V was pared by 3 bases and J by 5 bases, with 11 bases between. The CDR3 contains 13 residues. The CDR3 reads CASSLVEGNEQYF. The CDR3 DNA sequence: TGTGCCAGCAGCTTGGTTGAAGGAAACGAGCAGTACTTC.

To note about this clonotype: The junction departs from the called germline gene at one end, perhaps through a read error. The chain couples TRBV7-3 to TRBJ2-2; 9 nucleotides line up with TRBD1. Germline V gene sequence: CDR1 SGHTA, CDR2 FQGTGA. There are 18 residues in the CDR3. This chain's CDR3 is CASSLRGTGSPNTRELFF. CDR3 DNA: TGTGCCAGCAGCTTAAGGGGGACAGGGTCTCCGAACACCAGGGAGCTGTTTTTT.

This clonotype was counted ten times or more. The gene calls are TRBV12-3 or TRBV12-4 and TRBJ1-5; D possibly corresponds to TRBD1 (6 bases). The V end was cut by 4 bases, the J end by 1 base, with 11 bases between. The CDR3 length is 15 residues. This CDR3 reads CASSSGARSNQPQHF. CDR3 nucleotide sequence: TGTGCCAGCAGTTCGGGGGCGCGAAGCAATCAGCCCCAGCATTTT.

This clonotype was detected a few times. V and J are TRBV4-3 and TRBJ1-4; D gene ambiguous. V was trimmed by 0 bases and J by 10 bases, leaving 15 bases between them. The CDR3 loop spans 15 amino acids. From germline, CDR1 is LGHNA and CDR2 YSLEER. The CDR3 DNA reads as TGCGCCAGCAGCCAAGAAAGGCCGGGCCTTGGAAAACTGTTTTTT. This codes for CASSQERPGLGKLFF.

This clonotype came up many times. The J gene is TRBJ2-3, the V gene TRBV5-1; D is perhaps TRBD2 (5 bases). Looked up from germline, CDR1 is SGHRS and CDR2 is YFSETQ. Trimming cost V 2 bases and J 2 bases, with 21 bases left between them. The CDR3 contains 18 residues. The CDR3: CASSLQNGMARATDTQYF. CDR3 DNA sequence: TGCGCCAGCAGCTTACAAAACGGAATGGCGCGGGCCACAGATACGCAGTATTTT.

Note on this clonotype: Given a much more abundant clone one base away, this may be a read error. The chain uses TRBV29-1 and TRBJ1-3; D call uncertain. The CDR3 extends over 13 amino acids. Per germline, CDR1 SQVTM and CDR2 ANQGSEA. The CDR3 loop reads CSARTDSRNTIYF. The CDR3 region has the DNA TGCAGCGCACGGACGGACTCTAGAAACACCATATATTTT.

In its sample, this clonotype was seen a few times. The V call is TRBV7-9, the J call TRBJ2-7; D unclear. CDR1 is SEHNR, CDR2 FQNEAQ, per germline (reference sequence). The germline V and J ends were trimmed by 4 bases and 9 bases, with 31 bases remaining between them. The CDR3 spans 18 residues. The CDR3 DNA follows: TGTGCCAGCAGCTCCACCGGGCTATCGCCGGCGCATGCGGCCGGGCAGTACTTC. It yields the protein CASSSTGLSPAHAAGQYF.

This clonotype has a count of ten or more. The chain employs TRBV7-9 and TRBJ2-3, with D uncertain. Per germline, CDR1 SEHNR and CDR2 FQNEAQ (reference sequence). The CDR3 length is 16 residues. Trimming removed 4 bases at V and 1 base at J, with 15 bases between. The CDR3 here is CASSSSQVLGTDTQYF. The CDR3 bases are TGTGCCAGCAGCTCGAGTCAGGTCTTGGGCACAGATACGCAGTATTTT.

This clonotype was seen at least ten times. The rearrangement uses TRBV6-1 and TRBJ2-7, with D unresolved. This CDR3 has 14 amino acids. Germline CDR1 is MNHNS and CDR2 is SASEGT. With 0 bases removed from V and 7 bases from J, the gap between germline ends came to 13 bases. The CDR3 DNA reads TGTGCCAGCAGTGAAGCGGATGGACCAAGGGAGCAGTACTTC. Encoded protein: CASSEADGPREQYF.

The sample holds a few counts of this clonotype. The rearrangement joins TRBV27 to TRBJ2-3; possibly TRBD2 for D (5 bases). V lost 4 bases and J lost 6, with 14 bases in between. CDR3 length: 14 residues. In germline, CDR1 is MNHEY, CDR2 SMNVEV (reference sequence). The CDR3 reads CASSWRTAPDTQYF. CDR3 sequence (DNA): TGTGCCAGCAGTTGGAGGACTGCCCCGGATACGCAGTATTTT.

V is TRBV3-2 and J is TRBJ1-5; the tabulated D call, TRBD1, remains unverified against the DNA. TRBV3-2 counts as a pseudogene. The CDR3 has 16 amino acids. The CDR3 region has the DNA TGTGCCAGCACTCCCCCGACGGGGGCGTGCGATCAGCCCCAGCATTTT. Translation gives CASTPPTGACDQPQHF.

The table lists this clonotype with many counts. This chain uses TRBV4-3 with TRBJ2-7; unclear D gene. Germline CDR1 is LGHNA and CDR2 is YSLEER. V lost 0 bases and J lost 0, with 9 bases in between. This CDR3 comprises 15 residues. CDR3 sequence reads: CASSQDWGSSYEQYF. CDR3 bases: TGCGCCAGCAGCCAAGATTGGGGAAGCTCCTACGAGCAGTACTTC.

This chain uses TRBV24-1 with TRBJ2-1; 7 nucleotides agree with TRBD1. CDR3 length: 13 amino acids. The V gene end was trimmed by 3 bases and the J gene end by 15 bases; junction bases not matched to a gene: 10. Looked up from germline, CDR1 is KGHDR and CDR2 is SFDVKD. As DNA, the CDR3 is TGTGCCACCAGTGATACCTCGACAGGGTGGCGGTTCTTC. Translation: CATSDTSTGWRFF.

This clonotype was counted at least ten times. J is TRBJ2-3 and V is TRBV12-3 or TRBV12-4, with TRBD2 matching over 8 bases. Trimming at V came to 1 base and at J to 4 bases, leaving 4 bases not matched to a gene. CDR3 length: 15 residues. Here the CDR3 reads CASSLGGRSPDTQYF. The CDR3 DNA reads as TGTGCCAGCAGTTTAGGCGGGAGGTCGCCAGATACGCAGTATTTT.

DNA for the CDR3: TGTGCCAGCAGCGTGAACCTGGGACTAGCGGGAGGCTGGGGTCATGAGCAGTTCTTC. Translated: CASSVNLGLAGGWGHEQFF. The chain uses TRBV5-3 and TRBJ2-1, with 15 bases identical to TRBD2. TRBV5-3 is annotated as an ORF whose role is uncertain. CDR3 length equals 19 residues. J lost 8 bases, V lost 8 bases, and 20 bases had no gene match.

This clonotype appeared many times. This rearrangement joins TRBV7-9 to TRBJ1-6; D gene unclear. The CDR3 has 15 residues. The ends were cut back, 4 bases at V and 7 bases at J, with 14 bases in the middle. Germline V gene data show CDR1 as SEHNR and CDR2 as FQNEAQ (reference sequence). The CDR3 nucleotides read TGTGCCAGCAGCTCACCCACGTCGGAGAATTCACCCCTCCACTTT. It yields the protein CASSSPTSENSPLHF.

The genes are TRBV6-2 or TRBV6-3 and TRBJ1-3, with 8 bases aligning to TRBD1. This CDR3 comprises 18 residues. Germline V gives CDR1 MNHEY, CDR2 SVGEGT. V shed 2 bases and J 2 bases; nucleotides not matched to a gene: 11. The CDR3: CASSYDVDWTGPGNTIYF. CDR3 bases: TGTGCCAGCAGTTACGACGTTGATTGGACAGGGCCTGGAAACACCATATATTTT.

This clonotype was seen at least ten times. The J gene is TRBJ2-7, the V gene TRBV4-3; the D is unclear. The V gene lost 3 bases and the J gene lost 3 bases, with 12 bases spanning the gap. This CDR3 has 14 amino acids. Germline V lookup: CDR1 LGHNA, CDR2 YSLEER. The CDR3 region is CASSHEVLSYEQYF. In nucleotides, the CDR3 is TGCGCCAGCAGCCATGAGGTTTTGAGCTACGAGCAGTACTTC.

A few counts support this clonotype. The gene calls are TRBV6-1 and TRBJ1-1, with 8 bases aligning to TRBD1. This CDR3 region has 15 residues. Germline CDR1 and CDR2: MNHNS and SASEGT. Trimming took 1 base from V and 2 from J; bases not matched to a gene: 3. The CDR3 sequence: CASSEGPGGNTEAFF. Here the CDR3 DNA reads TGTGCCAGCAGTGAAGGGCCAGGGGGCAACACTGAAGCTTTCTTT.

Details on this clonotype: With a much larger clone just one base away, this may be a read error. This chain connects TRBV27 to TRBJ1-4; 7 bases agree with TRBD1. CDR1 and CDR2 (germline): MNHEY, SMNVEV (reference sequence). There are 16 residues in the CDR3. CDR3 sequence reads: CASSLYRGTANDKLFF. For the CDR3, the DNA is TGTGCCAGCAGTCTCTACAGGGGAACGGCTAATGATAAACTGTTTTTT.

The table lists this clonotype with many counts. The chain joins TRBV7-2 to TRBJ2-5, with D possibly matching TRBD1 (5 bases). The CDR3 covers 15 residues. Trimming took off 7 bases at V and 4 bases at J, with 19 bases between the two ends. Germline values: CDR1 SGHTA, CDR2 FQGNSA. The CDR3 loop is CASNDLVGVGETQYF. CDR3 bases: TGTGCCAGCAACGATTTAGTAGGGGTAGGAGAGACCCAGTACTTC.